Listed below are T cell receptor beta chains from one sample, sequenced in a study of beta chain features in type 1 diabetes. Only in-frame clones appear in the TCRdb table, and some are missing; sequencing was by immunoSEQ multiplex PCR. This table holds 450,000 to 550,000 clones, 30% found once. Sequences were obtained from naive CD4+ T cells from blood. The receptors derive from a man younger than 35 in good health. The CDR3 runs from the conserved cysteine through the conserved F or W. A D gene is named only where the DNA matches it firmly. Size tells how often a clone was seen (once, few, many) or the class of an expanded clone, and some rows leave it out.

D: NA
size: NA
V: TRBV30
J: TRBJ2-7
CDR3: CAWSLANPSYEQYF
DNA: TGTGCCTGGAGTCTCGCGAACCCATCCTACGAGCAGTACTTC

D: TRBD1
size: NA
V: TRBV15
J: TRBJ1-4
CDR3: CATSRAGQRNEKLFF
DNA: TGTGCCACCAGCAGAGCGGGACAGCGTAATGAAAAACTGTTTTTT

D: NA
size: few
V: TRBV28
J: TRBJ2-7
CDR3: CASSLQGYEQYF
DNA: TGTGCCAGCAGTTTACAGGGTTACGAGCAGTACTTC

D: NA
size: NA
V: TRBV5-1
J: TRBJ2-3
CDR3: CASSPQGISTDTQYF
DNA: TGCGCCAGCAGTCCACAGGGAATTAGCACAGATACGCAGTATTTT

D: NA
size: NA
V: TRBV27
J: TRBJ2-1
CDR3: CASTLLGYNEQFF
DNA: TGTGCCAGCACCCTCCTAGGCTACAATGAGCAGTTCTTC

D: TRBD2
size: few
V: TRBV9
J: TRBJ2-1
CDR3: CASSTLAGGYNEQFF
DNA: TGTGCCAGCAGCACCCTAGCGGGAGGGTACAATGAGCAGTTCTTC

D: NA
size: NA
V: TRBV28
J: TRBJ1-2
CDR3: CASIAGGNYGYTF
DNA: TGTGCCAGCATTGCCGGGGGAAACTATGGCTACACCTTC

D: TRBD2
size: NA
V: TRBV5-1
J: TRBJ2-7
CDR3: CASSWTSGVTYEQYF
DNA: TGCGCCAGCAGCTGGACTAGCGGAGTCACCTACGAGCAGTACTTC

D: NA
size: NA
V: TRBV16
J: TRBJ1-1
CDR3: CASSQWGEGTEAFF
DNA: TGTGCCAGCAGCCAATGGGGGGAAGGAACTGAAGCTTTCTTT

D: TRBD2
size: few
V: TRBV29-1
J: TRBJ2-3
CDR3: CSVYSPGLAGRTDTQYF
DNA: TGCAGCGTTTACAGCCCGGGACTAGCGGGACGCACAGATACGCAGTATTTT

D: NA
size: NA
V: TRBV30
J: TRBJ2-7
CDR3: CAWSVRGSSYEQYF
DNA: TGTGCCTGGAGTGTACGGGGCTCCTCCTACGAGCAGTACTTC

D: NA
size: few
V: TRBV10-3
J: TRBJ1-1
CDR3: CAISMTENEAFF
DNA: TGTGCCATCAGTATGACGGAAAATGAAGCTTTCTTT

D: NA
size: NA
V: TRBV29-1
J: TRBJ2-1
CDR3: CSVDSRGYNEQFF
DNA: TGCAGCGTTGACAGTCGAGGCTACAATGAGCAGTTCTTC

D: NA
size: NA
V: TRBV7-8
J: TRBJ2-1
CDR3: CASSLWPQGEQFF
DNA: TGTGCCAGCAGCTTATGGCCGCAGGGAGAGCAGTTCTTC

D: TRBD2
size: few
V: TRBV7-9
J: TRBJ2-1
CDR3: CASKIAGQRPDEQFF
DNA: TGTGCCAGCAAAATAGCGGGACAACGCCCGGATGAGCAGTTCTTC

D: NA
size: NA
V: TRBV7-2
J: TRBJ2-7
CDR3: CASSLTGPYEQYF
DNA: TGTGCCAGCAGCTTAACAGGGCCCTACGAGCAGTACTTC

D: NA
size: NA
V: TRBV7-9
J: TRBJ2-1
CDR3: CASSRGGLQMYNEQFF
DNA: TGTGCCAGCAGCCGAGGGGGACTCCAAATGTACAATGAGCAGTTCTTC

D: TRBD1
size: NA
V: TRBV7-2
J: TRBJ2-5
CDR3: CASSPRTGKETQYF
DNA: TGTGCCAGCAGCCCAAGGACAGGGAAGGAGACCCAGTACTTC

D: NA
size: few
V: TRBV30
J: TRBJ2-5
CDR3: CAWSNRAETQYF
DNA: TGTGCCTGGAGTAACAGGGCCGAGACCCAGTACTTC

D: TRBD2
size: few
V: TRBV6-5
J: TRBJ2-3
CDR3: CASSQGLASDTQYF
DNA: TGTGCCAGCAGTCAAGGACTAGCCTCAGATACGCAGTATTTT

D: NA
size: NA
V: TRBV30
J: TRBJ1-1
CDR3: CAWSGSAGWNTEAFF
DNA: TGTGCCTGGAGTGGGTCCGCAGGGTGGAACACTGAAGCTTTCTTT

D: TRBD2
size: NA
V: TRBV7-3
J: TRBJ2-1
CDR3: CASSLLAGEGEQFF
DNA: TGTGCCAGCAGCTTACTAGCGGGAGAAGGTGAGCAGTTCTTC

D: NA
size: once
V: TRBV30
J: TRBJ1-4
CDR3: CAWSDPGATNEKLFF
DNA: TGTGCCTGGAGTGATCCGGGTGCAACTAATGAAAAACTGTTTTTT

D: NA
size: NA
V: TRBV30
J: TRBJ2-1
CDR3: CAWSGPAHEQFF
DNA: TGTGCCTGGAGTGGACCAGCTCATGAGCAGTTCTTC

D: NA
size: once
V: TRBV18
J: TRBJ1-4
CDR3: CASSRGIGEKLFF
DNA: TGTGCCAGCTCAAGGGGGATTGGTGAAAAACTGTTTTTT

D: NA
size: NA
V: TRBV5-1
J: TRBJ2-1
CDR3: CASSLWSAMGGYNEQFF
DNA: TGCGCCAGCAGCTTGTGGTCAGCCATGGGGGGTTACAATGAGCAGTTCTTC

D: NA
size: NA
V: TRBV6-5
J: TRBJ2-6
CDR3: CASGFGSGANVLTF
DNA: TGTGCCAGCGGGTTTGGCTCTGGGGCCAACGTCCTGACTTTC

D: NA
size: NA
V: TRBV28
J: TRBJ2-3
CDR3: CAIRGAGRTDTQYF
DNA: TGTGCCATTCGAGGGGCGGGACGCACAGATACGCAGTATTTT

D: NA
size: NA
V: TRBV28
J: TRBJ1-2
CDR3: CASRTPGAYGYTF
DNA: TGTGCCAGCAGAACCCCGGGGGCCTATGGCTACACCTTC

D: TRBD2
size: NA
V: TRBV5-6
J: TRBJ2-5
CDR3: CASSLDPAGVTQYF
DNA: TGTGCCAGCAGCTTGGATCCAGCGGGGGTCACCCAGTACTTC

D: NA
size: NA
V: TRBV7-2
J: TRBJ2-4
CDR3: CASSLGQILAKNIQYF
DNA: TGTGCCAGCAGCCTTGGACAGATTCTAGCCAAAAACATTCAGTACTTC

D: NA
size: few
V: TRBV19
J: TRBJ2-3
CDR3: CASKEGSADTQYF
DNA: TGTGCCAGTAAAGAGGGTTCGGCAGATACGCAGTATTTT

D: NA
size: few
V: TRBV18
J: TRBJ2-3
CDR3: CASSAGATDTQYF
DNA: TGTGCCAGCTCAGCCGGGGCCACAGATACGCAGTATTTT

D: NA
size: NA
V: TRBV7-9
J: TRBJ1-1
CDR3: CASSLGLSTEAFF
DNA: TGTGCCAGCAGCTTAGGTTTGTCCACTGAAGCTTTCTTT

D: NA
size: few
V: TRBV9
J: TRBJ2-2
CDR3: CASSPRPDTGELFF
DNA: TGTGCCAGCAGCCCACGACCGGACACCGGGGAGCTGTTTTTT

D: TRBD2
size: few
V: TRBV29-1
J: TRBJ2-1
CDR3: CSGARAGTYNEQFF
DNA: TGCAGCGGAGCGCGAGCGGGAACCTACAATGAGCAGTTCTTC

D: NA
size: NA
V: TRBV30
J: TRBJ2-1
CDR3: CAWGPSRYNEQFF
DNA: TGTGCCTGGGGTCCCAGCCGGTACAATGAGCAGTTCTTC

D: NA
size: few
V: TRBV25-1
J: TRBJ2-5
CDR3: CASSEYRGMETQYF
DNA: TGTGCCAGCAGTGAATATAGGGGGATGGAGACCCAGTACTTC

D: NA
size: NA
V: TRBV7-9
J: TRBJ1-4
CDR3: CASSLGDSNEKLFF
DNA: TGTGCCAGCAGCTTAGGAGACAGTAATGAAAAACTGTTTTTT

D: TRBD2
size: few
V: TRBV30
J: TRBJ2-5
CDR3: CAWSPTSGGETQYF
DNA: TGTGCCTGGAGTCCTACTAGCGGTGGGGAGACCCAGTACTTC

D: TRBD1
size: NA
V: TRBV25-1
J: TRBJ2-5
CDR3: CASSVQGAETQYF
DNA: TGTGCCAGCAGTGTTCAGGGGGCAGAGACCCAGTACTTC

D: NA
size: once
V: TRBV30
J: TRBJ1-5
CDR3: CALSGLHNQPQHF
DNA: TGTGCCTTGAGCGGTCTACACAATCAGCCCCAGCATTTT

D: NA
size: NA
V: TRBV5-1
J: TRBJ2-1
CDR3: CASSLESMTQEQFF
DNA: TGCGCCAGCAGCTTGGAGTCTATGACTCAGGAGCAGTTCTTC

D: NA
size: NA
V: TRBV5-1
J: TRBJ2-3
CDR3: CASSWTLEYSTDTQYF
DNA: TGCGCCAGCAGCTGGACCCTGGAATATAGCACAGATACGCAGTATTTT